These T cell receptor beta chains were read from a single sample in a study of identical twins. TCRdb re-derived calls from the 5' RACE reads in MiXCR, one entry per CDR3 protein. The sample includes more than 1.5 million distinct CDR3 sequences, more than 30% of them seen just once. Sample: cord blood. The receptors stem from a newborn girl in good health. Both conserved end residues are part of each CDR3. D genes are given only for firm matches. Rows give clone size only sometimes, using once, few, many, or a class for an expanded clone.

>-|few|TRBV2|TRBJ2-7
CASCRSATYEQYF
TGTGCCAGCTGCCGATCAGCAACCTACGAGCAGTACTTC
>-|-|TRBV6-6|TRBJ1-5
CAGHSNQPQHF
TGTGCCGGCCACAGCAATCAGCCCCAGCATTTT
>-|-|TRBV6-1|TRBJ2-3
CARSTSPSFTDTQYF
TGTGCCCGCAGTACAAGTCCCTCGTTCACAGATACGCAGTATTTT
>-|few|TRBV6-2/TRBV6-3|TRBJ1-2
CASSYGEAANYGYTF
TGTGCCAGCAGTTACGGAGAGGCGGCTAACTATGGCTACACCTTC
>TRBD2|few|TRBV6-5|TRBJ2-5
CASSESGSSRETQYF
TGTGCCAGCAGCGAAAGCGGGAGTTCTCGAGAGACCCAGTACTTC
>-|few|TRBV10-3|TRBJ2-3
CATMGQGAADTQYF
TGTGCCACGATGGGACAAGGGGCAGCAGATACGCAGTATTTT
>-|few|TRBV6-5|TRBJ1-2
CASSFKGRLYGYTF
TGTGCCAGCAGCTTTAAGGGACGGCTCTATGGCTACACCTTC
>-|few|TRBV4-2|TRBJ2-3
CASSRVTRTPSSTDTQYF
TGTGCCAGCAGCCGAGTTACTAGGACTCCTTCTAGCACAGATACGCAGTATTTT
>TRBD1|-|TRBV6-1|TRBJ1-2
CASVWTGSGHGYTF
TGTGCCAGCGTCTGGACAGGGTCCGGCCATGGCTACACCTTC
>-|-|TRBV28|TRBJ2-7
CANSLSGRGYEQYF
TGTGCCAACAGTTTATCGGGTAGGGGCTACGAGCAGTACTTC
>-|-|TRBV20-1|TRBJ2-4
CSARTGPLAKNIQYF
TGCAGTGCTAGGACGGGACCCCTAGCCAAAAACATTCAGTACTTC
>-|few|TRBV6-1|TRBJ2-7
CARRQLFDSYEQYF
TGTGCCAGGAGACAGCTATTTGACTCCTACGAGCAGTACTTC
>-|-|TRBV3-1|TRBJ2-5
CASSQIEGLSGQYF
TGTGCCAGCAGCCAAATAGAGGGGCTTAGTGGGCAGTACTTC
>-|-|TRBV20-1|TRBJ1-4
CSAPSEKEEKLFF
TGCAGTGCCCCCAGTGAAAAAGAGGAAAAACTGTTTTTT
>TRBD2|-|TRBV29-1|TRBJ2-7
CSAISSSGQSSYEQYF
TGCAGCGCTATCTCATCTAGCGGGCAGAGCTCCTACGAGCAGTACTTC
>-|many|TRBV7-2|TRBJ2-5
CASSGLYQETQYF
TGTGCCAGCAGTGGCTTGTACCAAGAGACCCAGTACTTC
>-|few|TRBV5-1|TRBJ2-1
CASSHTSEGANEQFF
TGCGCCAGCAGCCACACTAGCGAGGGGGCTAATGAGCAGTTCTTC
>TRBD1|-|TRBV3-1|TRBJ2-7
CASSLRDSVYF
TGTGCCAGCAGCCTCCGGGACAGCGTCTACTTC
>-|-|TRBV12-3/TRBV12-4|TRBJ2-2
CASSLRLPITGELFF
TGTGCCAGCAGTTTACGCCTGCCAATAACCGGGGAGCTGTTTTTT
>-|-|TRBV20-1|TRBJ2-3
CSAKAGPSTDTQYF
TGCAGTGCTAAGGCGGGCCCTAGCACAGATACGCAGTATTTT
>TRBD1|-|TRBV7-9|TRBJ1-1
CASSRTGTVYTEAFF
TGTGCCAGCAGCCGGACCGGGACAGTCTACACTGAAGCTTTCTTT
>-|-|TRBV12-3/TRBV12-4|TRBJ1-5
CASSSQQDRNQPQHF
TGTGCCAGCAGCTCCCAACAGGACCGCAATCAGCCCCAGCATTTT